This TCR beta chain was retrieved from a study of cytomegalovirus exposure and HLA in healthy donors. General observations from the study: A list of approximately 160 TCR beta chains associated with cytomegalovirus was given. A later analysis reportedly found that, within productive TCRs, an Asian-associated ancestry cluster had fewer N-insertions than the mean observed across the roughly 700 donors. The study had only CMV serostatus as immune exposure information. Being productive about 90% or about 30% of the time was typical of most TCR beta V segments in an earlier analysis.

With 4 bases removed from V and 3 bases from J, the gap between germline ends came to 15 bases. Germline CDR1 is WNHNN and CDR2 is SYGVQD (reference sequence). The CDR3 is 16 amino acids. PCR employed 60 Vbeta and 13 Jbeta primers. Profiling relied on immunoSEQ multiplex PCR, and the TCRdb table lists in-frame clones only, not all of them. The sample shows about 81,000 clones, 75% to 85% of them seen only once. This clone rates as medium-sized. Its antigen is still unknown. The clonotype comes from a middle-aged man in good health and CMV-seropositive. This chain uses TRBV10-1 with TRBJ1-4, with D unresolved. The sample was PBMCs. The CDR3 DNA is TGCGCCAGCAGTGTACGAGGAGTGATTTCTAATGAAAAACTGTTTTTT. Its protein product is CASSVRGVISNEKLFF.